Here is one T cell receptor (beta chain) with its context. The sample belongs to a study of blood T cells in healthy people across ages. It was with a sample-barcoded 5' primer and a J-beta primer mix that a second PCR of roughly 7 to 11 cycles was run. From the 5' RACE reads, TCRdb called clonotypes with MiXCR, one entry per CDR3 protein. The table has approximately 850,000 distinct CDR3 sequences, roughly 60% seen once. The sequencing input was blood. The source of this sequence is a man aged 25 to 40 in good health.

The DNA for the CDR3 is TGTGCCAGCAGCCAGATGTCCAGGGGGGAAAAACTGTTTTTT. Translating gives CASSQMSRGEKLFF. This sequence joins TRBV28 and TRBJ1-4, with 7 nucleotides matching TRBD1. Trimming took 6 bases from V and 8 from J; bases not matched to a gene: 9. The CDR3 covers 14 residues. Germline assignment: CDR1 MDHEN and CDR2 SYDVKM.